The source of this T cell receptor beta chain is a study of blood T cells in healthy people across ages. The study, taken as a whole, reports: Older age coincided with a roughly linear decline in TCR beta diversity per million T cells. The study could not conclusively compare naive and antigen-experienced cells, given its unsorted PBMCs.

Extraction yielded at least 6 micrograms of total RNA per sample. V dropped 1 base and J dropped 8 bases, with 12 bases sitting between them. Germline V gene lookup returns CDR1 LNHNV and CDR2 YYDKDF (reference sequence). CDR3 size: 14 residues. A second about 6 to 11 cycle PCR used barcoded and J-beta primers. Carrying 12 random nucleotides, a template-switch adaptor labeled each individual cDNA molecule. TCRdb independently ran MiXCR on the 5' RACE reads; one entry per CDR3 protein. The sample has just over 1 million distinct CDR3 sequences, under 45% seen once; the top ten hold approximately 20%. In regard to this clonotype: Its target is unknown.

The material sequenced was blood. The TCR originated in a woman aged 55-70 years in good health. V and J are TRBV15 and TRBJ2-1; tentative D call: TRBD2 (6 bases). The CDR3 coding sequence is TGTGCCACCAGCAGAGGGGAGGTGGGATATGAGCAGTTCTTC. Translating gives CATSRGEVGYEQFF. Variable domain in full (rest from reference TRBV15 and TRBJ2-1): DAMVIQNPRYQVTQFGKPVTLSCSQTLNHNVMYWYQQKSSQAPKLLFHYYDKDFNNEADTPDNFQSRRPNTSFCFLDIRSPGLGDTAMYLCATSRGEVGYEQFFGPGTRLTVL.